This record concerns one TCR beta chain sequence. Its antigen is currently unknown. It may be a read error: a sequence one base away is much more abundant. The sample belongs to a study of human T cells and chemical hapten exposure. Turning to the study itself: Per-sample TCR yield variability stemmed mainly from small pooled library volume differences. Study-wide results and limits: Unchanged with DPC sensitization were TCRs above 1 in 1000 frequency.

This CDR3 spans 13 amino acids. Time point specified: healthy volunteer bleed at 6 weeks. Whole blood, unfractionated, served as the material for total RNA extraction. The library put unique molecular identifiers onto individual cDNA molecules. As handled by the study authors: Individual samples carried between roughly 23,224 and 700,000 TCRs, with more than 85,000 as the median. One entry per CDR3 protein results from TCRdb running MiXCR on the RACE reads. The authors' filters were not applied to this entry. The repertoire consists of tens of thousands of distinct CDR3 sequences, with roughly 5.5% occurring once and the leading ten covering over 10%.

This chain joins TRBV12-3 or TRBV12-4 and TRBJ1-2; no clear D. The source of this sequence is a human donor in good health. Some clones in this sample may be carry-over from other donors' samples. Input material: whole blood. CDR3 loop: CASSLALGSGFTF. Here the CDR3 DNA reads TGTGCCAGCAGTTTAGCGCTTGGGTCTGGCTTCACCTTC.